Below are 12 T cell receptor beta chains sequenced from a single sample in a study of T cells in Graves' hyperthyroidism and ophthalmopathy (dated by TCRdb to the late 2010s). The library was made by multiplex PCR. Sequencing was carried out with an Illumina HiSeq 2000. TCR beta CDR3 regions were amplified from RNA transcripts. A first-round RT-PCR of the TCR CDR3 used the HTBI primer set with the Qiagen OneStep RT-PCR kit. TCRdb cleaned the public reads at Q25 with fastp, built clones with MiXCR and kept in-frame beta chains. All rows with the same CDR3 protein become a single entry with the most common DNA and genes. This sample has a few hundred thousand distinct CDR3 sequences in its table, and 40% to 50% of those were observed once. The top ten clonotypes cover about two fifths of the sample. Sequencing was carried out using peripheral blood or thyroid tissue (not recorded which). These receptors originate from an adult woman with Graves' disease, either hyperthyroidism or ophthalmopathy (not recorded which).

This clonotype was observed at least ten times. The V gene is TRBV2, the J gene TRBJ1-1, with D uncertain. This CDR3 has 13 residues. The germline V and J ends were trimmed by 7 bases and 3 bases, with 12 bases remaining between them. CDR1 and CDR2 (germline): SNHLY, FYNNEI. The CDR3 DNA sequence: TGTGCCAGCAATTTCGGGGAAGACACTGAAGCTTTCTTT. Amino acid sequence: CASNFGEDTEAFF.

This chain connects TRBV29-1 to TRBJ2-7; D perhaps matches TRBD1 (6 bases). V was pared by 7 bases and J by 5 bases, with 9 bases between. The germline V gene has CDR1 SQVTM and CDR2 ANQGSEA. The CDR3 loop spans 10 amino acids. Here the CDR3 DNA reads TGCAGCGCCGAGGGGGACGAGCAGTACTTC. Translating gives CSAEGDEQYF.

In its sample, this clonotype was seen many times. The chain is built from TRBV7-2 and TRBJ2-5, with 10 bases identical to TRBD2. The CDR3 loop spans 14 amino acids. V shed 5 bases, J shed 3 bases, and the junction held 3 bases outside the gene matches. Germline CDR1 and CDR2: SGHTA and FQGNSA. The CDR3 nucleotides read TGTGCCAGCAGCGAACTAGCGGGAAAAGAGACCCAGTACTTC. It yields the protein CASSELAGKETQYF.

The CDR3 loop is CSVGTTAGRAEAFF. In nucleotides, the CDR3 is TGCAGCGTTGGCACCACTGCCGGACGGGCTGAAGCTTTCTTT. The chain employs TRBV29-1 and TRBJ1-1; D is unresolved. Trimming shortened V by 4 bases and J by 6 bases, and 18 bases separated the two germline ends. The CDR3 consists of 14 residues. CDR1 SQVTM and CDR2 ANQGSEA come from the germline V gene.

This clonotype was recorded a few times. This chain connects TRBV9 to TRBJ2-7; TRBD2 matches 8 bases. Per the germline V gene, CDR1 is SGDLS and CDR2 is YYNGEE. This CDR3 contains 16 residues. V was clipped by 2 bases and J by 0 bases; unmatched bases: 7. CDR3 nucleotides: TGTGCCAGCAGCGTCCAAGCGGGAGCGAGCTCCTACGAGCAGTACTTC. Amino acids: CASSVQAGASSYEQYF.

J is TRBJ1-2 and V is TRBV24-1; possibly TRBD1 for D (5 bases). The CDR3 sequence is 14 residues long. The germline CDR1 and CDR2 sequences are KGHDR and SFDVKD. Trimming took off 3 bases at V and 0 bases at J, with 7 bases between the two ends. The CDR3 sequence is CATSDQGANYGYTF. The CDR3 DNA sequence: TGTGCCACCAGTGATCAGGGAGCTAACTATGGCTACACCTTC.

This chain connects TRBV10-2 to TRBJ2-5; no clear D. V was clipped by 3 bases and J by 0 bases, with 8 bases between them. CDR3 length: 14 residues. The germline V gene has CDR1 WSHSY and CDR2 SAAADI. As DNA, the CDR3 is TGCGCCAGCAGTGACTGGCGGCACCAAGAGACCCAGTACTTC. It translates to CASSDWRHQETQYF.

The chain has TRBV7-2 and TRBJ2-7; maybe TRBD1 (7 bases). Trimming shortened V by 6 bases and J by 6 bases, and 18 bases separated the two germline ends. This CDR3 has 14 amino acids. Germline loops: CDR1 SGHTA, CDR2 FQGNSA. CDR3: CASSRQGGNAEQYF. The CDR3 coding sequence is TGTGCCAGCAGTCGACAGGGAGGAAACGCCGAGCAGTACTTC. Combining the CDR3 with reference TRBV7-2 and TRBJ2-7 gives the whole variable domain GAGVSQSPSNKVTEKGKDVELRCDPISGHTALYWYRQSLGQGLEFLIYFQGNSAPDKSGLPSDRFSAERTGGSVSTLTIQRTQQEDSAVYLCASSRQGGNAEQYFGPGTRLTVT.

The table lists this clonotype with a few counts. V gene TRBV25-1 combines with J gene TRBJ1-1; D is uncertain. V gave up 6 bases and J gave up 5 bases, with 7 bases separating them. The germline V gene has CDR1 MGHDK and CDR2 SYGVNS. There are 11 residues in the CDR3. The CDR3 DNA follows: TGTGCCAGCAGGGTTTTGACTGAAGCTTTCTTT. Translating it yields CASRVLTEAFF. The variable domain in full, with the rest retrieved from reference TRBV25-1 and TRBJ1-1, is EADIYQTPRYLVIGTGKKITLECSQTMGHDKMYWYQQDPGMELHLIHYSYGVNSTEKGDLSSESTVSRIRTEHFPLTLESARPSHTSQYLCASRVLTEAFFGQGTRLTVV.

This clonotype was seen a handful of times. In DNA form, the CDR3 reads TGCAGTGCTTATACCCGGGACGGCCAAGAGACCCAGTACTTC. Its translation: CSAYTRDGQETQYF. V is TRBV20-1 and J is TRBJ2-5; D possibly uses TRBD1 or TRBD2 (5 bases each). The ends were cut back, 5 bases at V and 1 base at J, with 14 bases in the middle. The CDR3 runs 14 residues. CDR1 and CDR2 (germline): DFQATT, SNEGSKA (reference sequence).

V is TRBV5-1 and J is TRBJ1-6; 8 positions match TRBD1. The CDR3 extends over 16 amino acids. CDR1 is SGHRS, CDR2 YFSETQ, per germline. The V and J ends lost 4 bases and 9 bases, in that order; junction bases with no gene match: 12. CDR3 in DNA: TGCGCCAGCAGCCCCGCAGGGCAGGGGGCCGGTTCACCCCTCCACTTT. Translation gives CASSPAGQGAGSPLHF. Together with reference TRBV5-1 and TRBJ1-6, the CDR3 gives the full variable domain: KAGVTQTPRYLIKTRGQQVTLSCSPISGHRSVSWYQQTPGQGLQFLFEYFSETQRNKGNFPGRFSGRQFSNSRSEMNVSTLELGDSALYLCASSPAGQGAGSPLHFGNGTRLTVT.

The sample holds many counts of this clonotype. The gene calls are TRBV7-3 and TRBJ2-5; D is possibly TRBD1 or TRBD2 (5 bases each). This CDR3 is built from 14 residues. V was pared by 4 bases and J by 7 bases, with 16 bases between. From germline, CDR1 is SGHTA and CDR2 FQGTGA. The CDR3 DNA reads as TGTGCCAGCAGCTCCGGCCGGGGCTCTGCGACCCAGTACTTC. Translated, it gives CASSSGRGSATQYF.